This TCR beta chain was sequenced in a study of blood T cells in healthy people across ages. Then a second PCR, running about 7 to 11 cycles, was carried out with a sample-barcoded 5' primer and a J-beta primer mix. The template-switch adaptor, which had 12 random nucleotides, put a tag on each cDNA molecule. TCRdb used MiXCR to reprocess the 5' RACE reads, holding one entry per CDR3 protein. The table lists approximately 680,000 distinct CDR3 sequences, less than 40% of them singletons. The germline V gene encodes CDR1 DFQATT and CDR2 SNEGSKA (reference sequence). The CDR3 is 15 residues long. The junction had 8 bases not matched to a gene; V was cut back by 6 bases and J by 5 bases.

The sample was blood. The gene calls are TRBV20-1 and TRBJ2-1, with 12 bases matching TRBD2. This clonotype was obtained from a woman older than 75 in good health. As DNA, the CDR3 is TGCAGTGCCCTGAGACTAGCGGGAGTGGACAATGAGCAGTTCTTC. Amino acids: CSALRLAGVDNEQFF.